Below, 3 T cell receptor beta chains from the same sample are listed, as sequenced in a study of OX40 agonist ivuxolimab in advanced cancers. Generated by immunoSEQ multiplex PCR, the TCRdb table keeps only in-frame clones and is missing some. The table has more than 55,000 clones, over 80% seen once; the top ten hold roughly 4.2%. The material was CD4+ or CD8+ T cells sorted from blood, obtained in a trial of the OX40 agonist ivuxolimab. The receptors originated from an adult with an advanced solid tumor such as melanoma, head and neck, liver or kidney cancer.

This rearrangement joins TRBV9 to TRBJ2-5, with TRBD2 matching 10 bases. The germline CDR1 and CDR2 sequences are SGDLS and YYNGEE. Trimming took 3 bases from V and 5 from J; bases not matched to a gene: 4. This CDR3 has 14 residues. This CDR3 is CASSGVAGGETQYF. For the CDR3, the DNA is TGTGCCAGCAGCGGGGTAGCGGGGGGTGAGACCCAGTACTTC. The whole variable domain, filled in from reference TRBV9 and TRBJ2-5, reads DSGVTQTPKHLITATGQRVTLRCSPRSGDLSVYWYQQSLDQGLQFLIQYYNGEERAKGNILERFSAQQFPDLHSELNLSSLELGDSALYFCASSGVAGGETQYFGPGTRLLVL.

This chain connects TRBV6-5 to TRBJ1-1, with a weak D call TRBD1 (5 bases). CDR1 is MNHEY and CDR2 is SVGAGI in the germline V gene. The CDR3 extends over 14 amino acids. Deletions cut 2 bases from V and 1 base from J, with 8 bases between. The CDR3 region is CASSYDSENTEAFF. The CDR3 DNA is TGTGCCAGCAGTTACGACAGCGAGAACACTGAAGCTTTCTTT.

This chain joins TRBV28 and TRBJ2-3; D remains ambiguous. The CDR3 has 14 amino acids. The germline V and J ends were trimmed by 6 bases and 4 bases, with 14 bases remaining between them. Germline CDR1 MDHEN, CDR2 SYDVKM. This chain's CDR3 is CASRSRTASDTQYF. CDR3 coding DNA: TGTGCCAGCAGATCCCGGACGGCTTCAGATACGCAGTATTTT.